This passage covers 10 T cell receptor beta chains from one sample sequenced in a study of blood T cell repertoires in COVID-19. The assay was immunoSEQ multiplex PCR, and TCRdb's table has in-frame clones only and misses some. The table includes around 300,000 clones, 80% to 95% detected once. Specimen: peripheral blood. All receptors derive from a young woman with COVID-19, enrolled during active disease.

This clone occurred once. V and J are TRBV4-1 and TRBJ2-7, with 8 positions matching TRBD1. The length of the CDR3 is 15 residues. V shed 4 bases and J 4 bases; nucleotides not matched to a gene: 9. The germline CDR1 and CDR2 sequences are MGHRA and YSYEKL. The CDR3 DNA reads TGCGCCAGCAGCCCCGGGACAGGAACTTATTACGAGCAGTACTTC. Amino acids: CASSPGTGTYYEQYF.

This rearrangement joins TRBV9 to TRBJ2-3; a weak D match, TRBD2 (6 bases). This CDR3 contains 16 residues. The germline V gene encodes CDR1 SGDLS and CDR2 YYNGEE. The V end lost 0 bases, the J end lost 5 bases, and 16 bases lay between the germline ends. The CDR3 region is CASSVAGSVVGDTQYF. The CDR3, as DNA: TGTGCCAGCAGCGTAGCCGGGAGTGTAGTTGGAGATACGCAGTATTTT.

This chain uses TRBV6-5 with TRBJ2-7; D ambiguous. CDR1 is MNHEY and CDR2 is SVGAGI in the germline V gene. The CDR3 is made up of 14 amino acids. Trimming shortened V by 4 bases and J by 5 bases, and 15 bases separated the two germline ends. The CDR3 sequence: CASSSGLESDEQYF. CDR3 bases: TGTGCCAGCAGTTCGGGTCTAGAGAGCGACGAGCAGTACTTC.

The rearrangement joins TRBV14 to TRBJ2-7, with 7 bases fitting TRBD2. The CDR3 has 15 amino acids. With V trimmed by 2 bases and J by 3 bases, 7 bases remained unmatched. CDR1 SGHDN and CDR2 FVKESK come from the germline V gene. DNA for the CDR3: TGTGCCAGCAGCCAAAGGCTAGCGGTCTTCTACGAGCAGTACTTC. Translated, it gives CASSQRLAVFYEQYF.

The chain is built from TRBV28 and TRBJ1-4; 9 bases line up with TRBD1. The V gene's germline CDR1 is MDHEN and CDR2 SYDVKM. The V segment lost 6 bases and the J segment 0 bases; nucleotides outside the gene matches: 11. This CDR3 comprises 18 residues. CDR3 residues: CASRFPGQGIATNEKLFF. CDR3 coding DNA: TGTGCCAGCAGATTTCCGGGACAGGGTATTGCAACTAATGAAAAACTGTTTTTT.

The V gene is TRBV30, the J gene TRBJ1-6, with TRBD1 matching over 7 bases. Trimming cost V 5 bases and J 10 bases; bases outside gene matches: 11. Germline V gene sequence: CDR1 GTSNPN, CDR2 SVGIG (reference sequence). CDR3 length: 14 amino acids. CDR3 in amino acids: CAWGTTGFQSPLHF. The DNA for the CDR3 is TGTGCCTGGGGGACGACAGGGTTCCAGTCACCCCTCCACTTT.

This chain joins TRBV3-1 (or the pseudogene TRBV3-2) and TRBJ2-7; D might be TRBD2 (5 bases). This CDR3 comprises 14 residues. In germline, CDR1 is LGHDT, CDR2 YNNKEL (reference sequence). V was clipped by 0 bases and J by 3 bases, with 9 bases between them. CDR3 bases: TGTGCCAGCAGCCAAGAGGAGGAGCTCTACGAGCAGTACTTC. Amino acid sequence: CASSQEEELYEQYF.

V gene TRBV27 combines with J gene TRBJ2-7; 7 bases are a match to TRBD1. This CDR3 region has 12 residues. Germline V gene data show CDR1 as MNHEY and CDR2 as SMNVEV (reference sequence). Unmatched junction bases numbered 3, after V lost 3 bases and J lost 7 bases. CDR3 sequence reads: CASSFRQGEQYF. CDR3 coding DNA: TGTGCCAGCAGTTTCCGACAGGGAGAGCAGTACTTC.

This chain joins TRBV15 and TRBJ2-5, with 10 positions matching TRBD2. The V gene end was trimmed by 4 bases and the J gene end by 4 bases; junction bases not matched to a gene: 9. Germline loops: CDR1 LNHNV, CDR2 YYDKDF (reference sequence). The CDR3 spans 16 residues. CDR3 residues: CATSTSSGSGRETQYF. In nucleotides, the CDR3 is TGTGCCACCAGCACATCTAGCGGGAGCGGCCGAGAGACCCAGTACTTC.

This clone is a singleton in its sample. This rearrangement joins TRBV5-4 to TRBJ2-3; TRBD1 aligns across 7 bases. This CDR3 contains 16 residues. After removal of 4 bases from V and 2 bases from J, the junction contained 10 bases not matched to a gene. Germline V gene data show CDR1 as SGHNT and CDR2 as YYREEE (reference sequence). In nucleotides, the CDR3 is TGTGCCAGCAGCGTCGGACAGGCGCCCTCCACAGATACGCAGTATTTT. Residues: CASSVGQAPSTDTQYF.